This T cell receptor (beta chain) was identified in a study of cytomegalovirus exposure and HLA in healthy donors. Study conclusions and caveats: Confirmation was obtained in vitro that a few CMV-associated chains are specific for CMV antigens. Other equally common chains were less clonally expanded than HLA-associated TCR beta chains, a later analysis showed. TCR beta sequences reportedly predicted most subjects' HLA-A and HLA-B alleles accurately.

The CDR3 runs to 14 residues. V lost 2 bases, J lost 4 bases, and 5 bases stayed unmatched. Germline V gene lookup returns CDR1 SGHRS and CDR2 YFSETQ. With 60 Vbeta and 13 Jbeta primers, the PCR was carried out. Sequenced by immunoSEQ multiplex PCR; TCRdb stores in-frame clones only, minus some. The data hold 120,000 or so clones, with roughly four fifths observed a single time. With respect to this clone: Its antigen is unidentified.

The clonotype comes from a male donor in good health and CMV-seropositive. The sequenced sample was PBMCs. This chain links TRBV5-1 with TRBJ2-7, with 8 bases matching TRBD1. The CDR3 is CASSLGTGGYEQYF. The DNA for the CDR3 is TGCGCCAGCAGCTTAGGGACAGGAGGGTACGAGCAGTACTTC.